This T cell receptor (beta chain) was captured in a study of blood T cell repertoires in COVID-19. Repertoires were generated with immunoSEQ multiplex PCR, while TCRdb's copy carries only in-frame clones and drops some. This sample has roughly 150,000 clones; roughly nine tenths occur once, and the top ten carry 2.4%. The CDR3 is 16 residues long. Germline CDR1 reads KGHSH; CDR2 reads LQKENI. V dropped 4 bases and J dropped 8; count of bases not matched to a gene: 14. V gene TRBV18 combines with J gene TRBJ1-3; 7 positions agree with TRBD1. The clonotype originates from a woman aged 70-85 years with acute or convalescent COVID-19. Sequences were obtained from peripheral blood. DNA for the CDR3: TGTGCCAGCTCACAACGACAGGGCCCCGCCGGGGACACCATATATTTT. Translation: CASSQRQGPAGDTIYF.